Sequencing of this TCR beta chain was carried out in a study of PD-1 blockade in classical Hodgkin lymphoma. Study conclusions and caveats: Still unresolved is the cause of the repertoire differences, which may be disease activity or prior therapy. As was reported, newly diagnosed patients showed lower baseline TCR diversity than healthy donors did. By C4D1, CD4+ diversity increased significantly, especially in complete responders.

As for time point: cycle 4 day 1 (C4D1), after more than five weeks of nivolumab. There was relapse after autologous stem cell transplantation in every patient, and there was variation in brentuximab vedotin exposure. In this sample, this clone turned up once. Its antigen is not known. This table comes from immunoSEQ multiplex PCR, and its TCRdb copy is limited to in-frame clones, with some not included. Of 40,000 to 65,000 clones listed, approximately 89% are singletons. This CDR3 spans 13 amino acids. Germline CDR1 reads SGHAT; CDR2 reads FQNNGV. V was shortened by 1 base and J by 1 base, with 4 bases between the two germline ends.

This chain connects TRBV11-2 to TRBJ1-1; D gene unclear. The sequenced sample was peripheral blood mononuclear cells (PBMCs), obtained before the fourth cycle of nivolumab. The sequence was obtained from a human donor with classical Hodgkin lymphoma. The CDR3 DNA reads as TGTGCCAGCAGCTTAGGGGGGAACACTGAAGCTTTCTTT. It codes for CASSLGGNTEAFF.